This TCR beta chain was recovered during a study of control samples from healthy donors and cancer patients. Repertoires were generated with immunoSEQ multiplex PCR, while TCRdb's copy carries only in-frame clones and drops some. This table holds roughly 100,000 clones, around 90% found once. The receptor was derived from a human donor in good health. The donor label of this sample is uncertain. Specimen: blood.

The DNA for the CDR3 is TGTGCCAGCAGCTTTTTCGGGCAGAGGGGGTCACCCCTCCACTTT. Its translation: CASSFFGQRGSPLHF. The chain has TRBV5-6 and TRBJ1-6; D is possibly TRBD1 (6 bases). Germline values: CDR1 SGHDT, CDR2 YYEEEE. CDR3 length: 15 residues. V was shortened by 2 bases and J by 10 bases, with 16 bases between the two germline ends.